This entry lists 18 T cell receptor beta chains sequenced from one sample in a study of shared T cell receptors in the human thymus. Repertoires were generated with immunoSEQ multiplex PCR, while TCRdb's copy carries only in-frame clones and drops some. The sample records about 380,000 clones, 95% being singletons. Material for sequencing was thymocytes. The receptors here all came from a human donor.

The gene calls are TRBV6-1 and TRBJ2-7; 7 nucleotides agree with TRBD1. The junction had 2 bases not matched to a gene; V was cut back by 6 bases and J by 3 bases. This CDR3 spans 12 amino acids. Germline CDR1 and CDR2: MNHNS and SASEGT. CDR3 region: CASRGQYYEQYF. CDR3 nucleotide sequence: TGTGCCAGCAGGGGACAGTACTACGAGCAGTACTTC.

The chain recombines TRBV7-6 with TRBJ2-7; possibly TRBD2 for D (6 bases). Trimming shortened V by 1 base and J by 2 bases, and 12 bases separated the two germline ends. Germline CDR1 is SGHVS and CDR2 is FNYEAQ. This CDR3 has 15 residues. The CDR3 spells CASSLDGGLTYEQYF. Here the CDR3 DNA reads TGTGCCAGCAGCTTAGATGGGGGGTTGACCTACGAGCAGTACTTC.

The chain combines TRBV15 with TRBJ2-7; a weak D match, TRBD1 (5 bases). This CDR3 comprises 15 residues. Per the germline V gene, CDR1 is LNHNV and CDR2 is YYDKDF (reference sequence). Deletions cut 2 bases from V and 1 base from J, with 12 bases between. The CDR3 DNA is TGTGCCACCAGCAGAACTAAGGCAGGGTCCTACGAGCAGTACTTC. Encoded protein: CATSRTKAGSYEQYF.

This rearrangement joins TRBV6-6 to TRBJ2-7; D is unclear. Germline V CDR1 and CDR2: MNHNY, SVGAGI (reference sequence). Trimming cost V 5 bases and J 2 bases, with 10 bases left between them. There are 13 residues in the CDR3. CDR3 DNA sequence: TGTGCCAGCAGTCGGACGTATACCTACGAGCAGTACTTC. It specifies CASSRTYTYEQYF.

V usage is TRBV5-5 and J usage is TRBJ1-3, with 8 bases aligning to TRBD1. Germline-derived CDR1 and CDR2 are SGHKS and YYEKEE (reference sequence). After removal of 6 bases from V and 1 base from J, the junction contained 6 bases not matched to a gene. The CDR3 runs 15 residues. The CDR3 is CASTLQGASGNTIYF. Written as DNA, the CDR3 is TGTGCCAGCACCCTCCAGGGGGCTTCTGGAAACACCATATATTTT. Variable domain in full (rest from reference TRBV5-5 and TRBJ1-3): DAGVTQSPTHLIKTRGQQVTLRCSPISGHKSVSWYQQVLGQGPQFIFQYYEKEERGRGNFPDRFSARQFPNYSSELNVNALLLGDSALYLCASTLQGASGNTIYFGEGSWLTVV.

The chain links TRBV4-1 to TRBJ2-7, with 7 bases identical to TRBD1. Germline-derived CDR1 and CDR2 are MGHRA and YSYEKL. V dropped 0 bases and J dropped 3; count of bases not matched to a gene: 11. This CDR3 is 17 amino acids long. Here the CDR3 reads CASSQEGPGGFRYEQYF. The CDR3 DNA follows: TGCGCCAGCAGCCAAGAGGGGCCAGGGGGTTTCCGCTACGAGCAGTACTTC.

The rearrangement uses TRBV19 and TRBJ1-5, with D possibly TRBD1 on 6 matching bases. The V end was cut by 4 bases, the J end by 4 bases, with 23 bases between. The CDR3 runs 18 residues. Germline V lookup: CDR1 LNHDA, CDR2 SQIVND (reference sequence). The CDR3 DNA reads TGTGCCAGTAGTACCAACTCCGGGACACCGAAAAGGAATCAGCCCCAGCATTTT. It is translated as CASSTNSGTPKRNQPQHF.

V is TRBV10-1 and J is TRBJ1-1; tentatively, D is TRBD1 (5 bases). Germline V lookup: CDR1 WNHNN, CDR2 SYGVQD (reference sequence). The CDR3 length is 12 residues. V gave up 4 bases and J gave up 8 bases, with 11 bases separating them. The CDR3 reads CASSGGTSEAFF. CDR3 bases: TGCGCCAGCAGTGGGGGGACTTCCGAAGCTTTCTTT.

V is TRBV15 and J is TRBJ1-2, with D possibly matching TRBD1 (5 bases). Germline loops: CDR1 LNHNV, CDR2 YYDKDF (reference sequence). Trimming removed 2 bases from V and 4 bases from J, with 23 bases in between. This CDR3 spans 18 amino acids. CDR3 coding DNA: TGTGCCACCAGCAGAACTACACCGGGACGCCGGAGGGGCTATGGCTACACCTTC. This encodes CATSRTTPGRRRGYGYTF.

The count of this clone is one. This sequence joins TRBV5-1 and TRBJ1-1; D uncertain. V gave up 0 bases and J gave up 1 base, with 10 bases separating them. CDR1 is SGHRS and CDR2 is YFSETQ in the germline V gene. CDR3 length equals 15 residues. The CDR3 is CASSLGAGKNTEAFF. The CDR3 DNA sequence: TGCGCCAGCAGCTTGGGTGCAGGAAAGAACACTGAAGCTTTCTTT.

The chain has TRBV30 and TRBJ2-5, with TRBD2 matching over 11 bases. CDR1 and CDR2 (germline): GTSNPN, SVGIG (reference sequence). V lost 5 bases to trimming and J lost 5 bases; unmatched junction nucleotides: 7. The CDR3 length is 14 residues. Written as DNA, the CDR3 is TGTGCCTGGGGGAGGGGACTAGCGGAGGAGACCCAGTACTTC. It yields the protein CAWGRGLAEETQYF.

This clone was recorded only once. The rearrangement links TRBV5-1 to TRBJ2-1, with D unresolved. Between the trimmed V and J ends, which lost 0 bases and 8 bases, there was a span of 9 bases. The CDR3 covers 13 residues. From germline, CDR1 is SGHRS and CDR2 YFSETQ. The CDR3 protein is CASSLAERDEQFF. For the CDR3, the DNA is TGCGCCAGCAGCTTGGCCGAAAGGGATGAGCAGTTCTTC. The full variable domain, in which reference TRBV5-1 and TRBJ2-1 provide the parts outside the CDR3, is KAGVTQTPRYLIKTRGQQVTLSCSPISGHRSVSWYQQTPGQGLQFLFEYFSETQRNKGNFPGRFSGRQFSNSRSEMNVSTLELGDSALYLCASSLAERDEQFFGPGTRLTVL.

V usage is TRBV7-3 and J usage is TRBJ2-3, with 7 bases that match TRBD2. The CDR3 has 15 residues. Germline V gene sequence: CDR1 SGHTA, CDR2 FQGTGA. V lost 5 bases, J lost 8 bases, and 13 bases stayed unmatched. The CDR3 protein is CASSASSGQIGTQYF. The CDR3 coding sequence is TGTGCCAGCAGCGCCTCTAGCGGTCAAATTGGTACGCAGTATTTT.

This rearrangement joins TRBV5-5 to TRBJ2-3, with D perhaps being TRBD1 or TRBD2 (5 bases each). The germline CDR1 and CDR2 sequences are SGHKS and YYEKEE (reference sequence). The V and J ends lost 4 bases and 1 base respectively, with 19 bases between them. CDR3 length: 17 amino acids. CDR3 in DNA: TGTGCCAGCAGCAGCCGGGACGCAAAAAGGGGCACAGATACGCAGTATTTT. It codes for CASSSRDAKRGTDTQYF.

V usage is TRBV11-2 and J usage is TRBJ2-6; 8 bases are a match to TRBD1. J was trimmed by 0 bases and V by 5 bases; bases with no gene match: 3. The CDR3 length is 16 residues. CDR1 and CDR2 (germline): SGHAT, FQNNGV. For the CDR3, the DNA is TGTGCCAGCAGCACAGGGGGGCTCTCTGGGGCCAACGTCCTGACTTTC. Its translation: CASSTGGLSGANVLTF.

The rearrangement links TRBV5-4 to TRBJ2-3; 10 nucleotides agree with TRBD2. The ends lost 0 bases at V and 4 bases at J; junction bases unmatched: 14. Germline V gene sequence: CDR1 SGHNT, CDR2 YYREEE (reference sequence). The CDR3 has 19 residues. The CDR3 sequence: CASSLVYPTSGLRSDTQYF. The CDR3 DNA is TGTGCCAGCAGCTTGGTTTACCCGACTAGCGGGCTAAGATCAGATACGCAGTATTTT.

CDR3 in amino acids: CAISESQQGADTQYF. CDR3 in DNA: TGTGCCATCAGTGAGTCTCAGCAGGGCGCAGATACGCAGTATTTT. V usage is TRBV10-3 and J usage is TRBJ2-3; possible D gene TRBD1, 5 bases. The ends were cut back, 0 bases at V and 4 bases at J, with 11 bases in the middle. CDR1 and CDR2 (germline): ENHRY, SYGVKD. The CDR3 sequence is 15 residues long.

There are a few counts of this clone. The chain employs TRBV15 and TRBJ1-3; D not certain. Trimming took 5 bases from V and 0 from J, leaving 8 bases between them. Germline CDR1 is LNHNV and CDR2 is YYDKDF (reference sequence). The CDR3 is 14 residues long. This chain's CDR3 is CATSFRGSGNTIYF. The CDR3 nucleotides are TGTGCCACCAGCTTCAGAGGCTCTGGAAACACCATATATTTT.